These 21 T cell receptor beta chains came from one sample sequenced in a study of blood T cell repertoires in COVID-19. Some clones are missing from TCRdb's copy, which holds only in-frame ones; the method was immunoSEQ multiplex PCR. This table holds 100,000 to 150,000 clones, approximately 81% found once. Material for sequencing was peripheral blood. These receptors were taken from a woman aged 45-65 years with acute or convalescent COVID-19.

CDR3 protein: CASSLVRLIQGCVAYEQYF. CDR3 nucleotide sequence: TGTGCCAGCAGCTTAGTTCGTTTAATTCAGGGGTGTGTGGCCTACGAGCAGTACTTC. V gene TRBV11-3 combines with J gene TRBJ2-7; a weak D match, TRBD1 (6 bases). CDR1 is SGHNT, CDR2 YENEEA, per germline. Trimming pared 1 base from V and 2 bases from J, leaving 24 bases between. The CDR3 sequence is 19 residues long.

This sequence joins TRBV15 and TRBJ2-5, with unresolved D. The ends were cut back, 1 base at V and 5 bases at J, with 14 bases in the middle. CDR3 length equals 15 residues. CDR1 and CDR2 from the germline V gene are LNHNV and YYDKDF (reference sequence). The CDR3 region is CATSRGSGQRETQYF. The CDR3 DNA is TGTGCCACCAGCAGAGGGTCAGGCCAAAGGGAGACCCAGTACTTC.

This clone was detected only a few times. The rearrangement links TRBV20-1 to TRBJ2-1, with D maybe TRBD2 (6 bases). Germline V gene lookup returns CDR1 DFQATT and CDR2 SNEGSKA (reference sequence). V was clipped by 3 bases and J by 0 bases, with 9 bases between them. This CDR3 has 14 residues. Written as DNA, the CDR3 is TGCAGTGCTAGTGTCGGGAGCTCCTACAATGAGCAGTTCTTC. This translates into CSASVGSSYNEQFF.

The gene calls are TRBV18 and TRBJ1-2, with 7 bases that match TRBD1. CDR1 and CDR2 (germline): KGHSH, LQKENI. V shed 2 bases and J 4 bases; nucleotides not matched to a gene: 7. The CDR3 contains 15 residues. The DNA for the CDR3 is TGTGCCAGCTCACCAGGGACAGATAACTCCTATGGCTACACCTTC. It translates to CASSPGTDNSYGYTF. Using reference TRBV18 and TRBJ1-2 for the parts outside the CDR3, the full variable domain is NAGVMQNPRHLVRRRGQEARLRCSPMKGHSHVYWYRQLPEEGLKFMVYLQKENIIDESGMPKERFSAEFPKEGPSILRIQQVVRGDSAAYFCASSPGTDNSYGYTFGSGTRLTVV.

In this sample, this clone turned up a few times. The V call is TRBV18, the J call TRBJ2-5; D call uncertain. V lost 3 bases and J lost 1, with 3 bases in between. This CDR3 is 12 amino acids long. Germline CDR1 is KGHSH and CDR2 is LQKENI. The CDR3 protein is CASSPSQETQYF. The CDR3 coding sequence is TGTGCCAGCTCACCGAGCCAAGAGACCCAGTACTTC.

J is TRBJ2-7 and V is TRBV5-4, with 9 bases matching TRBD1. The CDR3 is 15 residues long. Germline V gene sequence: CDR1 SGHNT, CDR2 YYREEE (reference sequence). V lost 4 bases to trimming and J lost 5 bases; unmatched junction nucleotides: 10. CDR3 protein: CASSPPTGGGDEQYF. As DNA, the CDR3 is TGTGCCAGCAGCCCCCCGACAGGGGGAGGTGACGAGCAGTACTTC.

The CDR3 sequence: CASSGQGHNEKLFF. The DNA of the CDR3 is TGTGCCAGCAGCGGACAGGGTCATAATGAAAAACTGTTTTTT. V usage is TRBV11-2 and J usage is TRBJ1-4, with 8 bases that match TRBD1. Per germline, CDR1 SGHAT and CDR2 FQNNGV. V lost 5 bases to trimming and J lost 4 bases; unmatched junction nucleotides: 3. The CDR3 contains 14 residues.

J is TRBJ2-1 and V is TRBV2; 12 bases line up with TRBD2. V was pared by 5 bases and J by 1 base, with 12 bases of the junction left unmatched. Germline lookup yields CDR1 SNHLY and CDR2 FYNNEI. The CDR3 runs to 19 residues. CDR3 amino acids: CASSPGLAGPSRSYNEQFF. CDR3 DNA: TGTGCCAGCAGTCCGGGACTAGCGGGTCCGTCACGATCCTACAATGAGCAGTTCTTC.

CDR3 coding DNA: TGTGCCAGTGCCCGACTCGGGGAGCTGTTTTTT. It specifies CASARLGELFF. The chain couples TRBV19 to TRBJ2-2, with D uncertain. Germline V CDR1 and CDR2: LNHDA, SQIVND (reference sequence). The CDR3 has 11 residues. Trimming shortened V by 8 bases and J by 7 bases, and 8 bases separated the two germline ends.

The CDR3 sequence: CASSQVDRAGANVLTF. In DNA form, the CDR3 reads TGCGCCAGCAGCCAAGTAGACAGGGCTGGGGCCAACGTCCTGACTTTC. The chain recombines TRBV4-1 with TRBJ2-6; 7 bases line up with TRBD1. Germline trimming cut 1 base from V and 2 bases from J; bases unmatched to any gene: 2. The germline V gene encodes CDR1 MGHRA and CDR2 YSYEKL. This CDR3 has 16 residues.

Only a few counts were recorded for this clone. In nucleotides, the CDR3 is TGTGCCAGCAGCCAACCCCTAGGCGAGCAGTACTTC. Translation: CASSQPLGEQYF. The gene calls are TRBV3-1 (or the pseudogene TRBV3-2) and TRBJ2-7; D unclear. V was cut by 2 bases and J by 6 bases, with 8 bases left in between. Germline CDR1 is LGHDT and CDR2 is YNNKEL (reference sequence). CDR3 length equals 12 residues.

The table lists this clone with a count of one. V and J are TRBV6-6 and TRBJ2-7, with TRBD2 matching over 7 bases. V lost 4 bases, J lost 1 base, and 7 bases stayed unmatched. Germline lookup yields CDR1 MNHNY and CDR2 SVGAGI (reference sequence). The CDR3 length is 15 residues. The CDR3, as DNA: TGTGCCAGCAGTTCCCACGGGGACTATTCCTACGAGCAGTACTTC. Encoded protein: CASSSHGDYSYEQYF.

The rearrangement links TRBV6-4 to TRBJ1-1; 7 bases agree with TRBD1. CDR1 and CDR2 (germline): MRHNA, SNTAGT. V trimming: 9 bases; J trimming: 3 bases; junction bases outside the gene matches: 4. The CDR3 loop spans 12 amino acids. The chain's CDR3 is CARDREDTEAFF. CDR3 DNA sequence: TGTGCCAGAGACAGGGAGGACACTGAAGCTTTCTTT.

The chain is built from TRBV10-3 and TRBJ1-3; 7 bases align to TRBD1. The CDR3 has 17 amino acids. V shed 6 bases and J 0 bases; nucleotides not matched to a gene: 11. Germline CDR1 and CDR2: ENHRY and SYGVKD. The CDR3 region has the DNA TGTGCCATCAGCCAGGGACAGCTCATCCGCTCTGGAAACACCATATATTTT. It specifies CAISQGQLIRSGNTIYF.

The chain joins TRBV18 to TRBJ2-3, with TRBD2 identical over 11 bases. This CDR3 spans 15 amino acids. Looked up from germline, CDR1 is KGHSH and CDR2 is LQKENI. Trimming took 6 bases from V and 1 from J; bases not matched to a gene: 3. CDR3 sequence (DNA): TGTGCCAGCTCCCAGGGACTAGCGGGCACAGATACGCAGTATTTT. Translation gives CASSQGLAGTDTQYF.

V usage is TRBV19 and J usage is TRBJ2-3; 9 nucleotides match TRBD1. Per the germline V gene, CDR1 is LNHDA and CDR2 is SQIVND (reference sequence). The CDR3 has 18 amino acids. With 4 bases clipped from V and 2 bases from J, the junction kept 13 bases outside the gene matches. In DNA, the CDR3 is TGTGCCAGTAGTAAGGGGAAAATGACAGGGGGTCCCACAGATACGCAGTATTTT. Amino acids: CASSKGKMTGGPTDTQYF. Drawing the rest from reference TRBV19 and TRBJ2-3, the complete variable domain is DGGITQSPKYLFRKEGQNVTLSCEQNLNHDAMYWYRQDPGQGLRLIYYSQIVNDFQKGDIAEGYSVSREKKESFPLTVTSAQKNPTAFYLCASSKGKMTGGPTDTQYFGPGTRLTVL.

The rearrangement joins TRBV3-1 (or the pseudogene TRBV3-2) to TRBJ1-2; weak D call: TRBD1 (6 bases). CDR1 is LGHDT, CDR2 YNNKEL, per germline (reference sequence). The CDR3 runs to 15 residues. V was shortened by 0 bases and J by 6 bases, with 14 bases between the two germline ends. The CDR3, as DNA: TGTGCCAGCAGCCAAGATAACAGGGATGGAGATGGCTACACCTTC. Its translation is CASSQDNRDGDGYTF.

The chain employs TRBV14 and TRBJ2-7, with 10 bases fitting TRBD2. Per germline, CDR1 SGHDN and CDR2 FVKESK. The CDR3 is 15 residues long. V lost 3 bases, J lost 5 bases, and 7 bases stayed unmatched. The CDR3 sequence is CASSQPSGGIDEQYF. The CDR3 DNA sequence: TGTGCCAGCAGCCAGCCTAGCGGGGGCATCGACGAGCAGTACTTC.

This chain joins TRBV19 and TRBJ2-5; 14 nucleotides match TRBD2. CDR1 is LNHDA, CDR2 SQIVND, per germline (reference sequence). CDR3 length: 18 residues. V lost 4 bases, J lost 1 base, and 8 bases stayed unmatched. The DNA for the CDR3 is TGTGCCAGTAGTAAATGGACTAGCGGGGGGCCCATCCAAGAGACCCAGTACTTC. Its translation is CASSKWTSGGPIQETQYF. The whole variable domain, filled in from reference TRBV19 and TRBJ2-5, reads DGGITQSPKYLFRKEGQNVTLSCEQNLNHDAMYWYRQDPGQGLRLIYYSQIVNDFQKGDIAEGYSVSREKKESFPLTVTSAQKNPTAFYLCASSKWTSGGPIQETQYFGPGTRLLVL.

This chain links TRBV19 with TRBJ1-5; D is perhaps TRBD1 (5 bases). The V gene's germline CDR1 is LNHDA and CDR2 SQIVND (reference sequence). The V gene lost 4 bases and the J gene lost 2 bases, with 12 bases spanning the gap. The CDR3 is 15 amino acids. The CDR3 is CASSRGELGNQPQHF. CDR3 DNA sequence: TGTGCCAGTAGTAGGGGGGAGTTAGGCAATCAGCCCCAGCATTTT.

The V and J genes are TRBV19 and TRBJ1-5; no firm D call. The ends were cut back, 7 bases at V and 3 bases at J, with 7 bases in the middle. The CDR3 is made up of 12 amino acids. Germline CDR1 LNHDA, CDR2 SQIVND (reference sequence). The CDR3 region is CASNFNNQPQHF. Written as DNA, the CDR3 is TGTGCCAGTAATTTTAACAATCAGCCCCAGCATTTT.